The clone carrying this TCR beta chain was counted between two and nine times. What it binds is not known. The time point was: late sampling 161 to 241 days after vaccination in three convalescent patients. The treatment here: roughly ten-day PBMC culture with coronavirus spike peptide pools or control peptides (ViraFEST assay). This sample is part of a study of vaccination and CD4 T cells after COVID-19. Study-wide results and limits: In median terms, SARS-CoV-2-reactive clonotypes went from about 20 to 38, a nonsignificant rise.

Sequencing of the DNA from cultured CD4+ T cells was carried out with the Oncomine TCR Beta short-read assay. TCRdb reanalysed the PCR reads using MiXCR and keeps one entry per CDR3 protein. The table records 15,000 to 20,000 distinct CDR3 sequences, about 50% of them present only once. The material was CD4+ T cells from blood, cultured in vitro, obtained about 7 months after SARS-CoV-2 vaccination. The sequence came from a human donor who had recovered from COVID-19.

The CDR3 loop is CASSTSGLPVYNEQFF. CDR3 nucleotides: TGCGCCAGCTCCACTAGCGGGTTACCAGTATACAATGAGCAGTTCTTC. The V and J genes are TRBV10-1 and TRBJ2-1; 9 bases fit TRBD2. The CDR3 has 16 residues. The ends lost 8 bases at V and 4 bases at J; junction bases unmatched: 12. The germline V gene encodes CDR1 WNHNN and CDR2 SYGVQD (reference sequence).